The next 28 T cell receptor beta chains were all read from a single sample in a study of T cell responses to AZD1222 COVID-19 vaccine (dated by TCRdb to the early 2020s). Library preparation employed the immunoSEQ multiplex PCR assay. This is the immuneACCESS table as TCRdb keeps it, with only in-frame sequences that have V and J called. A part of the clones is gone; compared with another copy, unresolved V genes explain less than half, and the rest is unexplained. The sample yields tens of thousands of clones; 87% were counted once. Clones ranked in the top ten supply around 20% of the sample. Interpreted using the paper, the time point label stands for: about 28 days (+/-7) after the second vaccine dose. Sample: peripheral blood, taken 28 days after the second AZD1222 dose. Every receptor here comes from an adult who received the AZD1222 COVID-19 vaccine.

The chain couples TRBV6-1 to TRBJ1-5; D may be TRBD1 (6 bases). CDR1 MNHNS and CDR2 SASEGT come from the germline V gene. V lost 3 bases to trimming and J lost 0 bases, with 15 bases between them. The CDR3 is 17 residues long. CDR3 bases: TGTGCCAGCAGTGAGCGGACAGCCTTATTTAGCAATCAGCCCCAGCATTTT. Its protein is CASSERTALFSNQPQHF.

The J gene is TRBJ2-7, the V gene TRBV28; TRBD2 matches 8 bases. Germline V gene lookup returns CDR1 MDHEN and CDR2 SYDVKM. Trimming took 6 bases from V and 4 from J; bases not matched to a gene: 8. This CDR3 spans 14 amino acids. CDR3 in DNA: TGTGCCAGCAGCCCACCGGGGGGGCCTTACGAGCAGTACTTC. It translates to CASSPPGGPYEQYF.

This sequence joins TRBV7-2 and TRBJ2-1, with 11 positions matching TRBD2. The V gene's germline CDR1 is SGHTA and CDR2 FQGNSA. J lost 11 bases, V lost 3 bases, and 9 bases had no gene match. The length of the CDR3 is 15 residues. CDR3 sequence: CASSFTPTSGAQQFF. CDR3 coding DNA: TGTGCCAGCAGCTTTACCCCGACTAGCGGGGCTCAGCAGTTCTTC.

This chain connects TRBV5-1 to TRBJ1-6; D is unresolved. V lost 4 bases and J lost 5, with 10 bases in between. The CDR3 is 14 residues long. From germline, CDR1 is SGHRS and CDR2 YFSETQ. As DNA, the CDR3 is TGCGCCAGCAGCCCACGGGGAGATAATTCACCCCTCCACTTT. Encoded protein: CASSPRGDNSPLHF.

The V gene is TRBV6-1, the J gene TRBJ2-7, with a tentative D call TRBD1 (5 bases). Trimming shortened V by 0 bases and J by 2 bases, and 11 bases separated the two germline ends. Germline loops: CDR1 MNHNS, CDR2 SASEGT. The CDR3 totals 15 residues. The CDR3 region is CASSEAGATTYEQYF. As DNA, the CDR3 is TGTGCCAGCAGTGAAGCAGGGGCGACCACCTACGAGCAGTACTTC.

The chain employs TRBV13 and TRBJ2-5, with 7 nucleotides matching TRBD2. Per the germline V gene, CDR1 is PRHDT and CDR2 is FYEKMQ (reference sequence). J gave up 2 bases and V 1 base, and 1 base lay outside the gene matches. The CDR3 is made up of 14 amino acids. DNA for the CDR3: TGTGCCAGCAGCTTAGTGGGGGGGCAAGAGACCCAGTACTTC. It translates to CASSLVGGQETQYF.

This clone was detected only a few times. This sequence joins TRBV6-2 or TRBV6-3 and TRBJ1-5; 10 bases fit TRBD1. Germline V gene sequence: CDR1 MNHEY, CDR2 SVGEGT. The CDR3 covers 14 residues. The V segment lost 2 bases and the J segment 7 bases; nucleotides outside the gene matches: 2. The CDR3 region is CASSYRQGAQPQHF. Here the CDR3 DNA reads TGTGCCAGCAGTTACCGACAGGGGGCCCAGCCCCAGCATTTT.

CDR3 sequence: CASHGQGVSEQYF. In DNA form, the CDR3 reads TGTGCCAGTCACGGACAGGGGGTTTCCGAGCAGTACTTC. This sequence joins TRBV6-5 and TRBJ2-7; 10 bases line up with TRBD1. Looked up from germline, CDR1 is MNHEY and CDR2 is SVGAGI. This CDR3 region has 13 residues. With 9 bases clipped from V and 6 bases from J, the junction kept 8 bases outside the gene matches.

The chain carries TRBV4-1 and TRBJ2-2; 8 bases match TRBD2. The germline V gene has CDR1 MGHRA and CDR2 YSYEKL. The CDR3 runs to 16 residues. V lost 1 base to trimming and J lost 2 bases; unmatched junction nucleotides: 3. CDR3 bases: TGCGCCAGCAGCCAAGTGCGGGGGGTCAACACCGGGGAGCTGTTTTTT. This encodes CASSQVRGVNTGELFF.

The chain recombines TRBV2 with TRBJ1-3; 8 bases agree with TRBD1. The CDR3 totals 15 residues. V was pared by 7 bases and J by 4 bases, with 9 bases of the junction left unmatched. Germline lookup yields CDR1 SNHLY and CDR2 FYNNEI. The CDR3 DNA reads TGTGCCAGCATGCCCCGGACAGGGATCGGAAACACCATATATTTT. It translates to CASMPRTGIGNTIYF.

CDR3 in DNA: TGTGCCAGCAGTTACTCTCGTAGGGCGGACACTGAAGCTTTCTTT. It is translated as CASSYSRRADTEAFF. The gene calls are TRBV6-2 or TRBV6-3 and TRBJ1-1; D not resolved. CDR3 length: 15 amino acids. Germline CDR1 and CDR2: MNHEY and SVGEGT. Between the trimmed V and J ends, which lost 0 bases and 3 bases, there was a span of 11 bases.

The table lists this clone with a count of one. The rearrangement joins TRBV5-1 to TRBJ2-7, with TRBD1 matching 10 bases. Germline assignment: CDR1 SGHRS and CDR2 YFSETQ. J was trimmed by 6 bases and V by 4 bases; bases with no gene match: 10. The CDR3 loop spans 15 amino acids. This CDR3 reads CASSGGQGKAGEQYF. The CDR3 DNA is TGCGCCAGCAGCGGGGGACAGGGGAAGGCAGGCGAGCAGTACTTC.

This clone occurred once. V gene TRBV12-3 or TRBV12-4 combines with J gene TRBJ1-2, with D tentatively TRBD1 (5 bases). With 3 bases removed from V and 2 bases from J, the gap between germline ends came to 7 bases. The CDR3 totals 13 residues. The CDR3 region is CASSFRVNYGYTF. CDR3 coding DNA: TGTGCCAGCAGTTTCAGGGTGAACTATGGCTACACCTTC.

The CDR3: CASSAGTNYEQYF. CDR3 nucleotide sequence: TGTGCCAGTAGTGCAGGGACAAACTACGAGCAGTACTTC. The gene calls are TRBV19 and TRBJ2-7; D is possibly TRBD1 (6 bases). Germline CDR1 reads LNHDA; CDR2 reads SQIVND (reference sequence). Deletions cut 5 bases from V and 3 bases from J, with 11 bases between. The CDR3 length is 13 residues.

V gene TRBV28 combines with J gene TRBJ2-7; D possibly corresponds to TRBD1 (5 bases). V lost 5 bases and J lost 3, with 20 bases in between. Germline values: CDR1 MDHEN, CDR2 SYDVKM. The CDR3 has 16 residues. The CDR3 DNA follows: TGTGCCAGCAGTCTAGGGTGGGGCCCGCGGAACTACGAGCAGTACTTC. Residues: CASSLGWGPRNYEQYF.

The chain has TRBV30 and TRBJ1-5; D is unclear. Germline-derived CDR1 and CDR2 are GTSNPN and SVGIG (reference sequence). The germline V and J ends were trimmed by 4 bases and 3 bases, with 13 bases remaining between them. The CDR3 totals 14 residues. Written as DNA, the CDR3 is TGTGCCTGGAACCGGCCAGCTCCCAATCAGCCCCAGCATTTT. It yields the protein CAWNRPAPNQPQHF.

The chain is built from TRBV7-9 and TRBJ2-2; no clear D. Germline CDR1 reads SEHNR; CDR2 reads FQNEAQ (reference sequence). The CDR3 contains 14 residues. V gave up 1 base and J gave up 5 bases, with 8 bases separating them. In nucleotides, the CDR3 is TGTGCCAGCAGCTTAGGGAGCTATACCGGGGAGCTGTTTTTT. Translation: CASSLGSYTGELFF.

The chain carries TRBV29-1 and TRBJ1-2; 7 bases match TRBD1. The junction had 6 bases not matched to a gene; V was cut back by 7 bases and J by 4 bases. The V gene's germline CDR1 is SQVTM and CDR2 ANQGSEA. The CDR3 is made up of 12 amino acids. The CDR3 sequence: CSDLDRLYGYTF. CDR3 sequence (DNA): TGCAGCGACCTGGACAGGCTCTATGGCTACACCTTC.

The chain joins TRBV6-2 or TRBV6-3 to TRBJ2-7; D perhaps matches TRBD2 (6 bases). There are 13 residues in the CDR3. The V and J ends lost 6 bases and 0 bases respectively, with 9 bases between them. The germline V gene encodes CDR1 MNHEY and CDR2 SVGEGT. CDR3 loop: CASSGDSSYEQYF. The CDR3 DNA reads TGTGCCAGCAGCGGGGACTCCTCCTACGAGCAGTACTTC.

The CDR3 sequence: CASGGTGKAYGYTF. DNA for the CDR3: TGTGCCAGCGGGGGGACAGGGAAGGCCTATGGCTACACCTTC. This rearrangement joins TRBV6-5 to TRBJ1-2; TRBD1 aligns across 9 bases. This CDR3 is 14 amino acids long. Germline-derived CDR1 and CDR2 are MNHEY and SVGAGI. V dropped 8 bases and J dropped 4; count of bases not matched to a gene: 8.

This rearrangement joins TRBV4-1 to TRBJ2-3, with D hard to call. The length of the CDR3 is 12 residues. Trimming took 1 base from V and 5 from J, leaving 4 bases between them. Germline loops: CDR1 MGHRA, CDR2 YSYEKL. The DNA for the CDR3 is TGCGCCAGCAGCCAAGTGGAAGATACGCAGTATTTT. Protein sequence: CASSQVEDTQYF.

The table lists this clone with a count of one. V and J are TRBV30 and TRBJ1-4, with TRBD1 matching 7 bases. CDR3 size: 15 residues. The trim removed 1 base at V and 5 bases at J, leaving 7 bases unmatched. Germline V gene sequence: CDR1 GTSNPN, CDR2 SVGIG (reference sequence). CDR3 sequence reads: CAWSARQGGNEKLFF. CDR3 sequence (DNA): TGTGCCTGGAGTGCCCGACAGGGTGGAAATGAAAAACTGTTTTTT.

V is TRBV3-1 (or the pseudogene TRBV3-2) and J is TRBJ2-1; tentative D call: TRBD1 (6 bases). Trimming removed 5 bases at V and 4 bases at J, with 12 bases between. Germline CDR1 is LGHDT and CDR2 is YNNKEL (reference sequence). There are 14 residues in the CDR3. The CDR3 is CASSFGTFYNEQFF. The CDR3 nucleotides read TGTGCCAGCAGCTTCGGGACATTTTACAATGAGCAGTTCTTC.

This chain joins TRBV9 and TRBJ2-3; D is undetermined. The CDR3 covers 12 residues. Trimming left V 4 bases short and J 3 bases short, with 6 bases between. In germline, CDR1 is SGDLS, CDR2 YYNGEE. CDR3 nucleotides: TGTGCCAGCAGCCCTACGACAGATACGCAGTATTTT. Encoded protein: CASSPTTDTQYF.

The chain links TRBV5-1 to TRBJ1-4; the D is unclear. V lost 1 base and J 0 bases, leaving 7 bases between the germline ends. CDR3 length: 15 residues. The germline V gene encodes CDR1 SGHRS and CDR2 YFSETQ. For the CDR3, the DNA is TGCGCCAGCAGCTTGAGCGCTGCAACTAATGAAAAACTGTTTTTT. Translating gives CASSLSAATNEKLFF.

The chain recombines TRBV7-2 with TRBJ2-6; no clear D gene. Germline V CDR1 and CDR2: SGHTA, FQGNSA. V lost 1 base and J lost 0, with 13 bases in between. The CDR3 totals 18 residues. CDR3 region: CASSLVGVSLSGANVLTF. The CDR3 region has the DNA TGTGCCAGCAGCTTAGTGGGTGTCAGTCTCTCTGGGGCCAACGTCCTGACTTTC.

The rearrangement joins TRBV18 to TRBJ1-5; 8 nucleotides match TRBD1. CDR1 and CDR2 (germline): KGHSH, LQKENI. CDR3 length: 14 amino acids. J gave up 0 bases and V 8 bases, and 3 bases lay outside the gene matches. As DNA, the CDR3 is TGTGCCAGCGCGACAGGGGCTAGCAATCAGCCCCAGCATTTT. Translation gives CASATGASNQPQHF. Variable domain in full (rest from reference TRBV18 and TRBJ1-5): NAGVMQNPRHLVRRRGQEARLRCSPMKGHSHVYWYRQLPEEGLKFMVYLQKENIIDESGMPKERFSAEFPKEGPSILRIQQVVRGDSAAYFCASATGASNQPQHFGDGTRLSIL.

The rearrangement joins TRBV21-1 to TRBJ1-2; the D segment call TRBD1 is taken from the table without a DNA check. TRBV21-1 counts as a pseudogene. The CDR3 extends over 13 amino acids. The CDR3 region is CASSKAALSGYTF. As DNA, the CDR3 is TGTGCCAGCAGCAAAGCGGCCTTATCGGGCTACACCTTC.